A single sample gave rise to the 20 T cell receptor beta chains below, sequenced in a study of CD8+ T cells in alopecia areata. Extraction and reverse transcription of RNA yielded cDNA as the sequencing template. Clones were read by immunoSEQ multiplex PCR, and TCRdb kept only the in-frame ones, dropping some. This table has 250,000 or so clones, around two thirds appearing once. The sample was CD4+ T cells sorted from blood, taken at week 0. The origin of the receptors is a human donor with alopecia areata.

The rearrangement joins TRBV30 to TRBJ1-2; perhaps TRBD1 as D (6 bases). This CDR3 region has 14 residues. The V and J ends lost 1 base and 0 bases respectively, with 9 bases between them. The germline V gene encodes CDR1 GTSNPN and CDR2 SVGIG (reference sequence). This chain's CDR3 is CAWSAGTPNYGYTF. The CDR3 DNA sequence: TGTGCCTGGAGTGCCGGGACACCTAACTATGGCTACACCTTC.

This chain joins TRBV13 and TRBJ2-1; D might be TRBD1 (6 bases). The CDR3 consists of 14 residues. Trimming took off 3 bases at V and 2 bases at J, with 8 bases between the two ends. The germline gives CDR1 PRHDT, CDR2 FYEKMQ (reference sequence). The CDR3 DNA is TGTGCCAGCAGCTTCAGGGGACCCTACAATGAGCAGTTCTTC. Amino acids: CASSFRGPYNEQFF.

The rearrangement joins TRBV11-2 to TRBJ2-1; 11 bases are shared with TRBD2. Germline values: CDR1 SGHAT, CDR2 FQNNGV. The ends lost 5 bases at V and 9 bases at J; junction bases unmatched: 6. The CDR3 covers 14 residues. The CDR3 sequence is CASSLAGGQGEQFF. In nucleotides, the CDR3 is TGTGCCAGCAGCCTAGCGGGGGGCCAGGGTGAGCAGTTCTTC.

This clone occurred a few times. J is TRBJ1-5 and V is TRBV7-9; TRBD1 is a possible D gene (5 bases). CDR1 is SEHNR, CDR2 FQNEAQ, per germline (reference sequence). This CDR3 is 16 amino acids long. The V gene lost 8 bases and the J gene lost 4 bases, with 21 bases spanning the gap. In DNA, the CDR3 is TGTGCCAGCGGCGTTGCGCAGGGAAGTTTAAATCAGCCCCAGCATTTT. This encodes CASGVAQGSLNQPQHF.

V is TRBV10-2 and J is TRBJ2-3; the D is unclear. Germline values: CDR1 WSHSY, CDR2 SAAADI. Between the trimmed V and J ends, which lost 9 bases and 6 bases, there was a span of 19 bases. This CDR3 region has 14 residues. CDR3 coding DNA: TGCGCCAGTCGCCCCCCCCTACTCACGGATACGCAGTATTTT. This gives the protein CASRPPLLTDTQYF.

The J gene is TRBJ2-3, the V gene TRBV10-3; D is perhaps TRBD1 (6 bases). Germline V gene sequence: CDR1 ENHRY, CDR2 SYGVKD. The V end was cut by 6 bases, the J end by 0 bases, with 10 bases between. The CDR3 loop spans 14 amino acids. The chain's CDR3 is CAISPGASTDTQYF. DNA for the CDR3: TGTGCCATCAGCCCAGGGGCTAGCACAGATACGCAGTATTTT.

The chain employs TRBV30 and TRBJ2-6; D perhaps matches TRBD1 (5 bases). The CDR3 runs 13 residues. Germline lookup yields CDR1 GTSNPN and CDR2 SVGIG (reference sequence). The ends were cut back, 5 bases at V and 2 bases at J, with 7 bases in the middle. CDR3: CAWGAPGANVLTF. As DNA, the CDR3 is TGTGCCTGGGGGGCACCTGGGGCCAACGTCCTGACTTTC.

This chain joins TRBV4-1 and TRBJ2-5; D perhaps matches TRBD2 (6 bases). The germline V and J ends were trimmed by 2 bases and 5 bases, with 15 bases remaining between them. This CDR3 contains 15 residues. CDR1 is MGHRA, CDR2 YSYEKL, per germline. DNA of the CDR3: TGCGCCAGCAGCCAACACATAACGGGGGTGGAGACCCAGTACTTC. Protein: CASSQHITGVETQYF.

CDR3 protein: CGLVERVGTEAFF. The CDR3 region has the DNA TGCGGCTTGGTAGAAAGGGTGGGCACTGAAGCTTTCTTT. The rearrangement joins TRBV29-1 to TRBJ1-1; D unclear. This CDR3 has 13 residues. Germline values: CDR1 SQVTM, CDR2 ANQGSEA.

Only one count was recorded for this clone. The V gene is TRBV7-3, the J gene TRBJ2-4; D uncertain. Deletions cut 3 bases from V and 0 bases from J, with 6 bases between. Germline V gene data show CDR1 as SGHTA and CDR2 as FQGTGA. The CDR3 covers 14 residues. CDR3 sequence (DNA): TGTGCCAGCAGCTTTATGTTAGCCAAAAACATTCAGTACTTC. Translated, it gives CASSFMLAKNIQYF.

The rearrangement uses TRBV30 and TRBJ2-1; D assignment may be TRBD1 or TRBD2 (6 bases each). This CDR3 is built from 14 residues. V lost 8 bases and J lost 7, with 21 bases in between. Germline V gene sequence: CDR1 GTSNPN, CDR2 SVGIG (reference sequence). The CDR3 DNA sequence: TGTGCCGCTGGCCGGGGGCCGTTTATTAATGAGCAGTTCTTC. Protein: CAAGRGPFINEQFF.

The J gene is TRBJ1-1, the V gene TRBV2; D uncertain. Trimming stripped 4 bases from V and 2 bases from J, with 8 bases between. Germline V gives CDR1 SNHLY, CDR2 FYNNEI. The CDR3 covers 13 residues. The CDR3 DNA reads as TGTGCCAGCAGTGGAGGGCCAAACACTGAAGCTTTCTTT. This sequence encodes CASSGGPNTEAFF.

This sequence joins TRBV29-1 and TRBJ1-5, with D unclear. Trimming took off 1 base at V and 7 bases at J, with 11 bases between the two ends. CDR1 and CDR2 from the germline V gene are SQVTM and ANQGSEA. This CDR3 is 13 amino acids long. For the CDR3, the DNA is TGCAGCGTTGAAGCCGGAAGCGGCCAGCCCCAGCATTTT. Translated: CSVEAGSGQPQHF. Based on the CDR3 plus reference TRBV29-1 and TRBJ1-5, the full variable domain is SAVISQKPSRDICQRGTSLTIQCQVDSQVTMMFWYRQQPGQSLTLIATANQGSEATYESGFVIDKFPISRPNLTFSTLTVSNMSPEDSSIYLCSVEAGSGQPQHFGDGTRLSIL.

The chain employs TRBV7-3 and TRBJ2-2; D uncertain. V lost 1 base to trimming and J lost 2 bases, with 11 bases between them. The germline V gene encodes CDR1 SGHTA and CDR2 FQGTGA. The CDR3 extends over 16 amino acids. The CDR3 nucleotides are TGTGCCAGCAGCTTAATGGAGACCCGCAACACCGGGGAGCTGTTTTTT. Translated: CASSLMETRNTGELFF.

The CDR3 coding sequence is TGCAGCGTTGTTGACGGCCCGAAAGAGACCCAGTACTTC. Protein product: CSVVDGPKETQYF. The chain is built from TRBV29-1 and TRBJ2-5, with D uncertain. Trimming shortened V by 4 bases and J by 3 bases, and 12 bases separated the two germline ends. The length of the CDR3 is 13 residues. Germline-derived CDR1 and CDR2 are SQVTM and ANQGSEA.

The chain combines TRBV29-1 with TRBJ2-2, with unresolved D. Germline CDR1 and CDR2: SQVTM and ANQGSEA. The CDR3 runs to 12 residues. Trimming took 1 base from V and 4 from J, leaving 4 bases between them. The CDR3 spells CSVEAVTGELFF. The DNA for the CDR3 is TGCAGCGTTGAAGCGGTCACCGGGGAGCTGTTTTTT.

The chain recombines TRBV15 with TRBJ2-2, with unresolved D. V gave up 1 base and J gave up 1 base, with 7 bases separating them. The CDR3 covers 15 residues. Looked up from germline, CDR1 is LNHNV and CDR2 is YYDKDF (reference sequence). The CDR3 coding sequence is TGTGCCACCAGCAGAGTACGCGTGAACACCGGGGAGCTGTTTTTT. Protein product: CATSRVRVNTGELFF.

The CDR3 sequence is CASSLRTGELFF. In DNA form, the CDR3 reads TGTGCCAGCAGTTTACGAACGGGGGAGCTGTTTTTT. J is TRBJ2-2 and V is TRBV27; no firm D call. The CDR3 consists of 12 residues. Germline V gives CDR1 MNHEY, CDR2 SMNVEV (reference sequence). V dropped 2 bases and J dropped 8 bases, with 6 bases sitting between them.

This clone was seen more than once but under ten times. The V and J genes are TRBV4-3 and TRBJ2-2; the D is unclear. Looked up from germline, CDR1 is LGHNA and CDR2 is YSLEER. The V gene lost 1 base and the J gene lost 5 bases, with 8 bases spanning the gap. The CDR3 spans 14 residues. In nucleotides, the CDR3 is TGCGCCAGCAGCCAAGTGGACCTAACCGGGGAGCTGTTTTTT. Translated: CASSQVDLTGELFF.

The CDR3 reads CASSYYNEQFF. As DNA, the CDR3 is TGTGCCAGCAGTTACTACAATGAGCAGTTCTTC. V and J are TRBV27 and TRBJ2-1; D is undetermined. CDR1 and CDR2 (germline): MNHEY, SMNVEV (reference sequence). The CDR3 spans 11 residues. V was pared by 4 bases and J by 3 bases, with 1 base between.